Here is one T cell receptor beta chain with its context. The use of a sample-barcoded 5' primer and a J-beta primer mix characterized a second PCR of roughly 7 to 12 cycles. The yield of each sample was at least 2.5 million CDR3-containing paired-end reads. TCRdb fed the 5' RACE reads into MiXCR, producing one record per CDR3 protein. The table includes about 510,000 distinct CDR3 sequences, approximately 26% detected once. Every sample had a minimum of 6 million PBMCs isolated. This entry belongs to a study of blood T cells in healthy people across ages. At the level of the study: Roughly one uniquely barcoded beta molecule per two T cells was captured.

With 4 bases removed from V and 5 bases from J, the gap between germline ends came to 20 bases. Germline CDR1 and CDR2: SGDLS and YYNGEE. This CDR3 has 16 residues. These data were also filed under a second study, of T cells of mothers and their children. That work adds: Similar thymic selection effects on TCR recombination output appear in pairs, both related and unrelated.

The TCR sequence derives from a boy aged 2 to 10 in good health. Sequencing input: blood. The V gene is TRBV9, the J gene TRBJ2-3, with a possible D match to TRBD2 (6 bases). The CDR3 nucleotides are TGTGCCAGCAGCCCGGGACTGCGCATTTTTAAAGATACGCAGTATTTT. Its translation: CASSPGLRIFKDTQYF.